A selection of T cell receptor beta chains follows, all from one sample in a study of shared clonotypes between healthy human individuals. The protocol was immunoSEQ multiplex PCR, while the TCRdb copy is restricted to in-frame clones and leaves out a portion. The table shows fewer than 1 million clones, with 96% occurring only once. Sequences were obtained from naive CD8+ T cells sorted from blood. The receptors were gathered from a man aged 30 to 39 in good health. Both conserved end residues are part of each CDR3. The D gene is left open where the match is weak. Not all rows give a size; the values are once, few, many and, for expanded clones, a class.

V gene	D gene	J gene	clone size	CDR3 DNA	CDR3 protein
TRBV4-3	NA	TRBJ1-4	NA	TGCGCCAGCAGCCAAGCTGGCGGGGGCTATGAAAAACTGTTTTTT	CASSQAGGGYEKLFF
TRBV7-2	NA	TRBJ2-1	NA	TGTGCCAGCAGTCTGGACGGCAGCACAATGAATCAGTTCTTC	CASSLDGSTMNQFF
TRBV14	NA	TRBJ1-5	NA	TGTGCCAGCAGCCAACATTCCGGCTGGGTTGCAGGCAATCAGCCCCAGCATTTT	CASSQHSGWVAGNQPQHF
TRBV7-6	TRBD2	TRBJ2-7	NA	TGTGCCAGCAGCTTGGGTCGGGGGGGCTACGAGCAGTACTTC	CASSLGRGGYEQYF
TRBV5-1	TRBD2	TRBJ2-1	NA	TGCGCCAGCAGCCCCGGACTAGCGGACAATGAGCAGTTCTTC	CASSPGLADNEQFF
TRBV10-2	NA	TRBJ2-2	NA	TGCGCCAGCAGTGGATTTGCCGGGGAGCTGTTTTTT	CASSGFAGELFF
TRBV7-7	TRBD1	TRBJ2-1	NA	TGTGCTAGCAGCTTCAGGACAGGGCGGTATGAGCAGTTCTTC	CASSFRTGRYEQFF
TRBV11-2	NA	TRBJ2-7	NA	TGTGCCAGCAGCTTAGGGTCGGGGACCTACGAGCAGTACTTC	CASSLGSGTYEQYF
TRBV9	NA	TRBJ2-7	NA	TGTGCCAGCAGCCCCTTTAGGGACCGCGCCTACGAGCAGTACTTC	CASSPFRDRAYEQYF
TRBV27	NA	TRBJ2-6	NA	TGTGCCAGCAGTTTGAGCTCTGGGGCCAACGTCCTGACTTTC	CASSLSSGANVLTF
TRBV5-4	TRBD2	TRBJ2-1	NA	TGTGCCAGCAGCTTGGTGGGGGTTCGACTAGCGGCCAATGAGCAGTTCTTC	CASSLVGVRLAANEQFF
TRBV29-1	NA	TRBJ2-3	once	TGCAGCTCAGAGGGACGGATGGGGCATCCAGATACGCAGTATTTT	CSSEGRMGHPDTQYF
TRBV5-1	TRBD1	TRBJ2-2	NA	TGCGCCAGCAGCTTGGTAAGGGACAGGAACTACGAACACCGGGGAGCTGTTTTT	CASSLVRDRNYEHRGAVF
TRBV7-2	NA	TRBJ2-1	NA	TGTGCCAGCAGTTATCTGTTCGGGGCACTAGTAGAGTTCTTC	CASSYLFGALVEFF
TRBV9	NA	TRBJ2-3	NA	TGTGCCAGCAGCCCTTCCCAGGGGACAGATACGCAGTATTTT	CASSPSQGTDTQYF
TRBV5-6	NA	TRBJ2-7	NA	TGTGCCAGCAGCCCCACCCCAGGGGGGCTCGAGCAGTACTTC	CASSPTPGGLEQYF
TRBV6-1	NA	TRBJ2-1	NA	TGTGCCAGCAGCTTTGTAGGGAACGAGCAGTTCTTC	CASSFVGNEQFF
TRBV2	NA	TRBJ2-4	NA	TGTGCCAGCCGTCCGGGTGGGGTCTCGACAGCCGTGAAAAACATTCAGTACTTC	CASRPGGVSTAVKNIQYF
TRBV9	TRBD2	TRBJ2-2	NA	TGTGCCAGCAGCGACCTAGCGGGGGACACCGGGGAGCTGTTTTTT	CASSDLAGDTGELFF
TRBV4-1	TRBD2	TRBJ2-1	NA	TGCGCCAGCAGCCAAGAAGGACTAGCGGGATATGACAATGAGCAGTTCTTC	CASSQEGLAGYDNEQFF
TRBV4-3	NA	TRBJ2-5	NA	TGCGCCAGCAGCCAAGATCGAACACTCCAAGAGACCCAGTACTTC	CASSQDRTLQETQYF
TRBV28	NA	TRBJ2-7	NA	TGTGCCAGCAGTTTATCACCAGGGAAAAGGAACGAGCAGTACTTC	CASSLSPGKRNEQYF
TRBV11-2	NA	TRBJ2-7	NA	TGTGCCAGCAGCTTAGAGGCAGGGTTGGCCTACGAGCAGTACTTC	CASSLEAGLAYEQYF
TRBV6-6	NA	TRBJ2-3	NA	TGTGCCAGCAGTCCTTCGGCGGCCGGTAGCACAGATACGCAGTATTTT	CASSPSAAGSTDTQYF
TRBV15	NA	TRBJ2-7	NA	TGTGCCACCAGCGTCGAGGAGAGGGGGCAGTACTTC	CATSVEERGQYF
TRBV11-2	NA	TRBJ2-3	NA	TGTGCCAGCAGCCCCCTTATTAGCACAGATACGCAGTATTTT	CASSPLISTDTQYF
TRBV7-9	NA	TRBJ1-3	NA	TGTGCCAGCAGCTCTGGGACACTCTCTGGAAACACCATATATTTT	CASSSGTLSGNTIYF
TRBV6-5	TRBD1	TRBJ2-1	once	TGTGCCAGCAGTTATTGGACAGGGGGGGATGAGCAGTTCTTC	CASSYWTGGDEQFF
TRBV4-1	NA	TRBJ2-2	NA	TGCGCCAGCCGGGGGGCGCGGGACACCGGGGAGCTGTTTTTT	CASRGARDTGELFF
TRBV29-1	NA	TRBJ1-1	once	TGCAGCGTTCCCCCCAGGCCGGGACAAACGAACACTGAAGCTTTCTTT	CSVPPRPGQTNTEAFF
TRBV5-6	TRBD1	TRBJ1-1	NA	TGTGCCAGCAGCTTGACAGGGGCGGAAGCTTTCTTT	CASSLTGAEAFF
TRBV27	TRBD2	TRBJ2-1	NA	TGTGCCAGCAGTTTAGGGCTAGCGGAGGGATTTGAGCAGTTCTTC	CASSLGLAEGFEQFF
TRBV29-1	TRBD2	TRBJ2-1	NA	TGCAGCGTTGAAGGCGGGACTAGCGGGAGGGCCGGGTACAATGAGCAGTTCTTC	CSVEGGTSGRAGYNEQFF